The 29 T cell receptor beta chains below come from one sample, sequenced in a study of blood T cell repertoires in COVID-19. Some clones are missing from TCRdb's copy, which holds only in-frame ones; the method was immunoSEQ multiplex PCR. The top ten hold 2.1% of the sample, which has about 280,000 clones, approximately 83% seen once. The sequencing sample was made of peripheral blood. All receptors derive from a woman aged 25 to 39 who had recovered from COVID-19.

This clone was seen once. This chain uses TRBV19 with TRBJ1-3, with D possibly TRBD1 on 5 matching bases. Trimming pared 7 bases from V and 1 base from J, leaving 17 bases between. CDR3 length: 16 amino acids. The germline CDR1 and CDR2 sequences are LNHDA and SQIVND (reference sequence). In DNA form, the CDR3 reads TGTGCCAGTACCTTCCTGGACACGTCGTCTGGAAACACCATATATTTT. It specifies CASTFLDTSSGNTIYF.

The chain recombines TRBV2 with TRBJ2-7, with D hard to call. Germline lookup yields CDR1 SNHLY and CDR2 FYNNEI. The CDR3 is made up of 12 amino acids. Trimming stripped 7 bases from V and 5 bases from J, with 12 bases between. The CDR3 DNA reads TGTGCCAGCACCCGTCTATCGGACGAGCAGTACTTC. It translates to CASTRLSDEQYF.

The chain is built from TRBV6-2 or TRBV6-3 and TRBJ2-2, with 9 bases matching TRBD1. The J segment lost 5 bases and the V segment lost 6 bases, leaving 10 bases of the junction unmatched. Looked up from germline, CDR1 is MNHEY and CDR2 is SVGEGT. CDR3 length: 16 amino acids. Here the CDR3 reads CASSKPDRGRTGELFF. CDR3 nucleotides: TGTGCCAGCAGCAAGCCCGACAGGGGGAGAACCGGGGAGCTGTTTTTT.

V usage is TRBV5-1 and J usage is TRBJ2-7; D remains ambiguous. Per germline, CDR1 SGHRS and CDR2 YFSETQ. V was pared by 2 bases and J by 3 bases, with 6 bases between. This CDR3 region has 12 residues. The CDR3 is CASSFGGYEQYF. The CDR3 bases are TGCGCCAGCAGCTTTGGCGGCTACGAGCAGTACTTC.

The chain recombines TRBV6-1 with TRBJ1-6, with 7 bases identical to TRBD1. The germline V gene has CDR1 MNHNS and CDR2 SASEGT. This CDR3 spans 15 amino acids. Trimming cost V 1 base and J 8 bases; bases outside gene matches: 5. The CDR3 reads CASSEEDRTHSPLHF. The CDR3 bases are TGTGCCAGCAGTGAAGAGGACAGGACCCATTCACCCCTCCACTTT.

The CDR3: CASSVPATGVRTDTQYF. In DNA form, the CDR3 reads TGTGCCAGTAGTGTCCCCGCGACAGGCGTTCGCACAGATACGCAGTATTTT. The V call is TRBV19, the J call TRBJ2-3, with D perhaps TRBD1 (6 bases). V was pared by 5 bases and J by 1 base, with 19 bases between. The CDR3 runs 17 residues. CDR1 is LNHDA, CDR2 SQIVND, per germline (reference sequence).

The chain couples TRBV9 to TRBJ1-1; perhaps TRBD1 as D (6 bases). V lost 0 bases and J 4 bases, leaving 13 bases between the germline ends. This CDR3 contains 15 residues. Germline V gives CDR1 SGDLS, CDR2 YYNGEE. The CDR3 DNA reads TGTGCCAGCAGCGTAGATTACAGGGAGGGCACTGAAGCTTTCTTT. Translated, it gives CASSVDYREGTEAFF.

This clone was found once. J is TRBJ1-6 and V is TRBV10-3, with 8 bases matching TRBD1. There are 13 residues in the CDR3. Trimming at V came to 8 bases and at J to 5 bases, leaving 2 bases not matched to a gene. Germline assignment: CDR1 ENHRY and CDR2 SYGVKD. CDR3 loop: CAIGTGNNSPLHF. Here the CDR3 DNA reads TGTGCCATCGGGACAGGAAATAATTCACCCCTCCACTTT.

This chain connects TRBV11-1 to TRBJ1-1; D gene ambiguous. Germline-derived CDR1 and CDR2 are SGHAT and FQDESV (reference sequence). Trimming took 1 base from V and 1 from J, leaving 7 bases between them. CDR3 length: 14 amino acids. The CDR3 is CASSLGRENTEAFF. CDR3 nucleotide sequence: TGTGCCAGCAGCTTAGGGCGGGAGAACACTGAAGCTTTCTTT.

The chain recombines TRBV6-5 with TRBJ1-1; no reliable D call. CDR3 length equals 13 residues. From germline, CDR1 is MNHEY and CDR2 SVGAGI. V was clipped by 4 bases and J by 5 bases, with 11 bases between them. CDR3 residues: CASSFSGGTEAFF. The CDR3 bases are TGTGCCAGCAGTTTCTCTGGAGGGACTGAAGCTTTCTTT.

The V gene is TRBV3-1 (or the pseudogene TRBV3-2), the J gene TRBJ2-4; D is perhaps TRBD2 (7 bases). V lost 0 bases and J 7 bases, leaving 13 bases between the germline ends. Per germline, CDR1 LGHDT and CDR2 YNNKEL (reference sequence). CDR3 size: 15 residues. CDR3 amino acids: CASSQEAGRGNIQYF. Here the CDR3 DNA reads TGTGCCAGCAGCCAAGAAGCAGGGAGGGGGAACATTCAGTACTTC.

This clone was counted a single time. CDR3 nucleotide sequence: TGTGCCAGCAGCCCTTACTCCAGCACCGAGGATGAGCAGTTCTTC. Its translation is CASSPYSSTEDEQFF. J is TRBJ2-1 and V is TRBV11-2, with no clear D. The CDR3 has 15 residues. Per the germline V gene, CDR1 is SGHAT and CDR2 is FQNNGV. Trimming took 5 bases from V and 8 from J, leaving 19 bases between them.

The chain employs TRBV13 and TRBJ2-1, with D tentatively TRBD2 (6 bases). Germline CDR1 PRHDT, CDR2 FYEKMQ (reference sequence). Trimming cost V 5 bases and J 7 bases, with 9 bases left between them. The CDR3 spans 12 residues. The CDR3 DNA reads TGTGCCAGCAGCATTAGCGGTAATGAGCAGTTCTTC. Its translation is CASSISGNEQFF. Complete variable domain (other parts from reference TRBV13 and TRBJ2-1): AAGVIQSPRHLIKEKRETATLKCYPIPRHDTVYWYQQGPGQDPQFLISFYEKMQSDKGSIPDRFSAQQFSDYHSELNMSSLELGDSALYFCASSISGNEQFFGPGTRLTVL.

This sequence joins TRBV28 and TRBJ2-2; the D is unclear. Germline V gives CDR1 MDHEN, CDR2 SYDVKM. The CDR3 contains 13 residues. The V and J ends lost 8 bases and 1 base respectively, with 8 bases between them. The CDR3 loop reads CASFSWNTGELFF. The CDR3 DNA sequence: TGTGCCAGCTTTAGCTGGAACACCGGGGAGCTGTTTTTT.

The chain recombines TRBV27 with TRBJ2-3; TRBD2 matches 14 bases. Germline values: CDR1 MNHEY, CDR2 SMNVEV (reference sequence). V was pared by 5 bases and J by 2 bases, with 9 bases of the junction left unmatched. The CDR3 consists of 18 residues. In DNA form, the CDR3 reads TGTGCCAGCAGTCCTCTCGGACTAGCGGGGGGATCCACAGATACGCAGTATTTT. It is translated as CASSPLGLAGGSTDTQYF.

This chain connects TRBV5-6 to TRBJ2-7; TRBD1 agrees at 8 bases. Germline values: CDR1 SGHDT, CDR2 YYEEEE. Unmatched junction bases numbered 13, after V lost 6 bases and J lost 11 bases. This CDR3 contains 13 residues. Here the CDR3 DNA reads TGTGCCAGCAACGACTATTCGGGACAGGAGGAGTACTTC. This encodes CASNDYSGQEEYF.

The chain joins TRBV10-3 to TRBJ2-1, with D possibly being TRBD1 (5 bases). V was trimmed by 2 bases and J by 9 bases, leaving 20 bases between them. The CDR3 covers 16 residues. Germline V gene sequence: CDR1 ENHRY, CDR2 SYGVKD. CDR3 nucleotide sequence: TGTGCCATCAGTGAGCCAGCAGGACACCAAGCCAGTGAGCAGTTCTTC. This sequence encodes CAISEPAGHQASEQFF.

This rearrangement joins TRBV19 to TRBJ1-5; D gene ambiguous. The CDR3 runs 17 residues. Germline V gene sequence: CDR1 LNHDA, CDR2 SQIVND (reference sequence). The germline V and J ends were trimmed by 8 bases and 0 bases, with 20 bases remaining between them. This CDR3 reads CASAQSGAQYSNQPQHF. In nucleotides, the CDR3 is TGTGCCAGTGCCCAATCGGGAGCGCAATATAGCAATCAGCCCCAGCATTTT.

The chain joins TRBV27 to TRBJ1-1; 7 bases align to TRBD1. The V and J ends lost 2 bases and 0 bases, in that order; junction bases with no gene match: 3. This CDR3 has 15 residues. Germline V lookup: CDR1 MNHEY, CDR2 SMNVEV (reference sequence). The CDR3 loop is CASSLTGTVNTEAFF. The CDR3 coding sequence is TGTGCCAGCAGTTTAACCGGGACAGTGAACACTGAAGCTTTCTTT.

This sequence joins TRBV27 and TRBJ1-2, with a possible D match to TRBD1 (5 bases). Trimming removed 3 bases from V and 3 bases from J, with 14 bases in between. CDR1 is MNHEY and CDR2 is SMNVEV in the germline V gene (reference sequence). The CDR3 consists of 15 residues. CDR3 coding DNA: TGTGCCAGCAGTTTTTCCGGCAGGGCCTACTATGGCTACACCTTC. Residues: CASSFSGRAYYGYTF.

DNA of the CDR3: TGTGCCAGCTCACCACTCGAAGAGACCCAGTACTTC. Translated, it gives CASSPLEETQYF. V is TRBV18 and J is TRBJ2-5; no definite D call. The CDR3 runs 12 residues. V lost 1 base, J lost 3 bases, and 3 bases lay in between. Germline V CDR1 and CDR2: KGHSH, LQKENI.

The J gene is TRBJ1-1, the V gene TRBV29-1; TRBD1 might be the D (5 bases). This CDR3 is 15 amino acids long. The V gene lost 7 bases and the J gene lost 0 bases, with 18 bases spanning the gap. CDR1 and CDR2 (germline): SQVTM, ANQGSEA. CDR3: CSADGRGTMNTEAFF. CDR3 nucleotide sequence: TGCAGCGCCGACGGGCGGGGCACTATGAACACTGAAGCTTTCTTT.

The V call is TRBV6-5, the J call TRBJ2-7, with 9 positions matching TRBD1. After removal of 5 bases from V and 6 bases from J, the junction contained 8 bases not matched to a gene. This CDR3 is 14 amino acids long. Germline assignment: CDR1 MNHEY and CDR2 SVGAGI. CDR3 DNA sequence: TGTGCCAGCAGTCCGGGACAGGGAGGGTCCGAGCAGTACTTC. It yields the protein CASSPGQGGSEQYF.

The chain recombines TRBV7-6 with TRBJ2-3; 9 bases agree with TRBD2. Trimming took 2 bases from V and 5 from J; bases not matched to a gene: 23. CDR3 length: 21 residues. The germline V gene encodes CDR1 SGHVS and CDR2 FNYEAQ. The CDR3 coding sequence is TGTGCCAGCAGCTTAATCCCCATAGGTCGGGCTAGCGGGGCGACAGGAGATACGCAGTATTTT. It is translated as CASSLIPIGRASGATGDTQYF.

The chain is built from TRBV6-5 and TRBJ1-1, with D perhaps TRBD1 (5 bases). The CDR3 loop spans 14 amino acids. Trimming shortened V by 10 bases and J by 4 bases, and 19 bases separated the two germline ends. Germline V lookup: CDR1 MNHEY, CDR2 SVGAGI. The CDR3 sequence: CATRNQGGRTEAFF. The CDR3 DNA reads TGTGCCACCAGAAACCAGGGCGGCCGCACTGAAGCTTTCTTT.

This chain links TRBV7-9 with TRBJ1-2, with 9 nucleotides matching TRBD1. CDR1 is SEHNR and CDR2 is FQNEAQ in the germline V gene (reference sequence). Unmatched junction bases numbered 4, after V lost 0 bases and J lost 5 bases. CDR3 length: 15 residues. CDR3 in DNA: TGTGCCAGCAGCTTAGCCCGGGACAGGGTATATGGCTACACCTTC. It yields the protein CASSLARDRVYGYTF.

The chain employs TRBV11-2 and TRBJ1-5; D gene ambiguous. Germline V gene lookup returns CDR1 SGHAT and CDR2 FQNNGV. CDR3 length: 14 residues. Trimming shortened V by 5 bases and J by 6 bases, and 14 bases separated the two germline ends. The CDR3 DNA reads TGTGCCAGCAGCCCCAATACCGGAGCTCAGCCCCAGCATTTT. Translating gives CASSPNTGAQPQHF. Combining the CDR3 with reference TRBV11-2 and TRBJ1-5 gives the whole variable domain EAGVAQSPRYKIIEKRQSVAFWCNPISGHATLYWYQQILGQGPKLLIQFQNNGVVDDSQLPKDRFSAERLKGVDSTLKIQPAKLEDSAVYLCASSPNTGAQPQHFGDGTRLSIL.

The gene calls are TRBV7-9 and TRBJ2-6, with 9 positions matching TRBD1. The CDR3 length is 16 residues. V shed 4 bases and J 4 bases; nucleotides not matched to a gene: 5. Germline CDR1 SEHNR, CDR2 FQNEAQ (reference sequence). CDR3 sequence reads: CASSSGQGPGANVLTF. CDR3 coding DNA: TGTGCCAGCAGCTCGGGACAGGGACCCGGGGCCAACGTCCTGACTTTC.

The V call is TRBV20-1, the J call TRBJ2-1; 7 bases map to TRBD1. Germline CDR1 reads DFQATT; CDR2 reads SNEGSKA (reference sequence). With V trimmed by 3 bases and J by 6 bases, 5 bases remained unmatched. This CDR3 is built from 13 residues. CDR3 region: CSASGQDGNEQFF. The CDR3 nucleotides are TGCAGTGCTAGTGGACAGGACGGCAATGAGCAGTTCTTC.